This TCR beta chain was profiled in a study of T cells in localized non-small cell lung cancer. Study outcomes and limitations: Uninvolved adjacent lung showed the highest T cell clonality, exceeding tumor. Tumor samples were not multi-region, leaving intratumor heterogeneity unexcluded. Median approximately 61 top-100 tumor clones were shared with paired adjacent lung. Those with higher blood T cell density had longer overall survival.

In regard to this clone: Its antigen is as yet unknown.

The V segment lost 0 bases and the J segment 5 bases; nucleotides outside the gene matches: 10. The CDR3 runs 18 residues. The germline CDR1 and CDR2 sequences are SGHRS and YFSETQ. Generated by immunoSEQ multiplex PCR, the TCRdb table keeps only in-frame clones and is missing some. The repertoire includes about 78,000 clones, around four fifths of them detected once, and approximately 2.8% sits in the top ten. This TCR came from a man between 40 and 69 years old with stage I lung adenocarcinoma. The specimen was peripheral blood, collected before any cancer treatment. V gene TRBV5-1 combines with J gene TRBJ2-2; 10 bases map to TRBD2. The CDR3, as DNA: TGCGCCAGCAGCTTGGCCGGGACTAGCGTCCGTCGGACCGGGGAGCTGTTTTTT. It translates to CASSLAGTSVRRTGELFF.